This T cell receptor beta chain was identified in a study of cytomegalovirus exposure and HLA in healthy donors. Broader study findings: Earlier results showed most TCR beta V segments being productive about 90% or about 30% of the time. TCR beta sequences reportedly predicted the HLA-A and HLA-B alleles of most subjects accurately.

As regards this clone: What it recognizes is unknown.

Unmatched junction bases numbered 3, after V lost 3 bases and J lost 6 bases. The CDR3 extends over 14 amino acids. Germline V CDR1 and CDR2: MDHEN, SYDVKM. The PCR used 60 Vbeta and 13 Jbeta primers. Some clones are missing from TCRdb's copy, which holds only in-frame ones; the method was immunoSEQ multiplex PCR. The table shows roughly 110,000 clones, with over 70% occurring only once. Sequenced: PBMCs. The receptor comes from a male donor in good health and CMV-seropositive. V is TRBV28 and J is TRBJ2-2, with 8 bases that match TRBD1. CDR3 nucleotides: TGTGCCAGCAGTTTTCTGGACAGGGCCGGGGAGCTGTTTTTT. It specifies CASSFLDRAGELFF.